The 7 T cell receptor beta chains reported below all come from one sample, sequenced in a study of OX40 agonist ivuxolimab in advanced cancers. Clones were sequenced by immunoSEQ multiplex PCR, and TCRdb holds only the in-frame ones, with some missing. The sample shows about 64,000 clones, 80% to 90% of them seen only once. The sample was CD4+ or CD8+ T cells sorted from blood, taken in a trial of the OX40 agonist ivuxolimab. These receptors were taken from an adult with an advanced solid tumor such as melanoma, head and neck, liver or kidney cancer.

This chain links TRBV29-1 with TRBJ2-1, with D perhaps TRBD2 (5 bases). The CDR3 contains 16 residues. The V gene's germline CDR1 is SQVTM and CDR2 ANQGSEA. Between the trimmed V and J ends, which lost 4 bases and 3 bases, there was a span of 19 bases. CDR3 sequence: CSVGTPRDGGYNEQFF. The CDR3 nucleotides read TGCAGCGTTGGGACTCCACGGGATGGAGGCTACAATGAGCAGTTCTTC.

The genes are TRBV21-1 and TRBJ1-3; no check of the table's D call, TRBD1, against the DNA was made. TRBV21-1 is a recognized pseudogene. The length of the CDR3 is 20 residues. For the CDR3, the DNA is TGTGCCAGCAGCAAAGCGCTGTTAGTATCCCAGGGGGCGCGCGGAAACACCATATATTTT. This sequence encodes CASSKALLVSQGARGNTIYF.

This clone was observed a handful of times. The V call is TRBV5-1, the J call TRBJ1-3; TRBD1 might be the D (6 bases). The V and J ends lost 2 bases and 4 bases respectively, with 10 bases between them. The germline V gene has CDR1 SGHRS and CDR2 YFSETQ. The CDR3 is 14 amino acids. CDR3 protein: CASSLQGLGNTIYF. In DNA form, the CDR3 reads TGCGCCAGCAGCTTACAGGGTTTGGGAAACACCATATATTTT.

This chain joins TRBV5-1 and TRBJ2-1; TRBD1 matches at 8 bases. The ends lost 4 bases at V and 2 bases at J; junction bases unmatched: 5. In germline, CDR1 is SGHRS, CDR2 YFSETQ. This CDR3 is built from 15 residues. The CDR3 DNA reads as TGCGCCAGCAGCCTGACAGGGGATACCTACAATGAGCAGTTCTTC. Its protein is CASSLTGDTYNEQFF.

The J gene is TRBJ2-7, the V gene TRBV6-6; D is possibly TRBD1 (6 bases). The CDR3 loop spans 12 amino acids. Germline loops: CDR1 MNHNY, CDR2 SVGAGI (reference sequence). The V gene lost 6 bases and the J gene lost 6 bases, with 12 bases spanning the gap. Here the CDR3 DNA reads TGTGCCAGCAGCCCACAGGGCATCGAGCAGTACTTC. This sequence encodes CASSPQGIEQYF.

Concerning this clone itself: A junction end diverges from the germline sequence, so it may reflect a read error. The V gene is TRBV4-2, the J gene TRBJ2-7; the match to TRBD2 covers 9 bases. The CDR3 length is 15 residues. Germline CDR1 reads LGHNA; CDR2 reads YNFKEQ. DNA for the CDR3: TGTGCCAGCAGCCAAGACCCCACTGGTCGACTAGCGGTTCTTTTC. This translates into CASSQDPTGRLAVLF.

The V call is TRBV28, the J call TRBJ2-5; D uncertain. Judging by the DNA end, TRBJ2-7 fits better; the J call may be wrong. From germline, CDR1 is MDHEN and CDR2 SYDVKM. The CDR3 is 12 amino acids. Here the CDR3 DNA reads TGTGCCAGCAGCTCCGAAAGAGCCGAGCAGTACTTC. Its protein is CASSSERAEQYF.